This TCR beta chain originates from a study of T-cell reconstitution after alpha-beta-depleted transplantation in children. TCRbeta library preparation incorporated unique molecular identifiers. MiXCR was run by TCRdb on the PCR reads, yielding one entry per CDR3 protein. The table records almost 500,000 distinct CDR3 sequences, around 13% of them present only once. The V gene's germline CDR1 is MNHEY and CDR2 SVGAGI. The CDR3 has 17 residues. The ends lost 0 bases at V and 4 bases at J; junction bases unmatched: 8. The receptor comes from a human donor who donated a stem cell graft to a child with combined immunodeficiency. The rearrangement links TRBV6-5 to TRBJ2-1; 8 nucleotides match TRBD1. This specimen consisted of PBMCs from the stem cell graft donor, obtained from the stem cell graft. CDR3 sequence: CASSYSWTGTQYNEQFF. The CDR3 DNA reads TGTGCCAGCAGTTACTCGTGGACAGGGACCCAATACAATGAGCAGTTCTTC.